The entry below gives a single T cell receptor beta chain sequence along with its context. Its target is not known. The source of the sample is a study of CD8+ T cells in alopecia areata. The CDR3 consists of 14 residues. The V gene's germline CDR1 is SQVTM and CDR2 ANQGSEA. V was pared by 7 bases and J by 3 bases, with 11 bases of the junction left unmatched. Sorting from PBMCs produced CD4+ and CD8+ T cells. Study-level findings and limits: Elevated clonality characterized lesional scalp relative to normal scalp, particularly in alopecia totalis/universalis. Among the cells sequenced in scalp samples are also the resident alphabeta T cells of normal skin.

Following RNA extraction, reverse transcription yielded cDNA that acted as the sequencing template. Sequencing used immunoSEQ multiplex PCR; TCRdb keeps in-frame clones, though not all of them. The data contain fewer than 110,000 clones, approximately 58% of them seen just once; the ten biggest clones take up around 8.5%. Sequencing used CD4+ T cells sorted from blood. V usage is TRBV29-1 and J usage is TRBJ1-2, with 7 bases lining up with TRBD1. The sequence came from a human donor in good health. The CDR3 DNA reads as TGCAGCGCGTTGGAGGGGGCCAGCTACTATGGCTACACCTTC. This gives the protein CSALEGASYYGYTF.